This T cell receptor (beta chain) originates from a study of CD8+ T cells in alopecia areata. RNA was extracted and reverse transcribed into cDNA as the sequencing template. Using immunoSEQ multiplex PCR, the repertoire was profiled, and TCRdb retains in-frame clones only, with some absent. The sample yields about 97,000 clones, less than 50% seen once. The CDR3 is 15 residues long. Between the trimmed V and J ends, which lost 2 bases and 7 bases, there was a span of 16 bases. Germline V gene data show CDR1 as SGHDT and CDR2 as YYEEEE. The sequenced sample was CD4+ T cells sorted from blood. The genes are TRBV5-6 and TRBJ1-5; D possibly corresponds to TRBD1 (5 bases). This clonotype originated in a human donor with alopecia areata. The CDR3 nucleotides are TGTGCCAGCAGCTTAGGCAGGGTGGACCGGCAGCCCCAGCATTTT. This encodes CASSLGRVDRQPQHF. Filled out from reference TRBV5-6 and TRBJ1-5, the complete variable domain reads DAGVTQSPTHLIKTRGQQVTLRCSPKSGHDTVSWYQQALGQGPQFIFQYYEEEERQRGNFPDRFSGHQFPNYSSELNVNALLLGDSALYLCASSLGRVDRQPQHFGDGTRLSIL.